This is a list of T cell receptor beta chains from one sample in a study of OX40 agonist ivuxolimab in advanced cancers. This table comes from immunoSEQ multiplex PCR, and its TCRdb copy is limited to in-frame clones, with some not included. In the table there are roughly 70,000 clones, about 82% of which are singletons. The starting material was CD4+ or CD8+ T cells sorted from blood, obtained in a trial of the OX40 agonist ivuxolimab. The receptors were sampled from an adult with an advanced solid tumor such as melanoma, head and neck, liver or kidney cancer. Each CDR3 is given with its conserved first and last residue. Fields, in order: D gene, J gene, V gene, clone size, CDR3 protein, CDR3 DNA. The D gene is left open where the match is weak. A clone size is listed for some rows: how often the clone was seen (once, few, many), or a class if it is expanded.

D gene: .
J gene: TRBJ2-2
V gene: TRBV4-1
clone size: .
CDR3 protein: CASSQDAARAGELFF
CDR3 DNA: TGCGCCAGCAGCCAAGATGCGGCCCGCGCCGGGGAGCTGTTTTTT

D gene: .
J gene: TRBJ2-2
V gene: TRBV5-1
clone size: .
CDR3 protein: CASKNGGHYTGELFF
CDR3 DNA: TGCGCCAGCAAGAACGGGGGACATTACACCGGGGAGCTGTTTTTT

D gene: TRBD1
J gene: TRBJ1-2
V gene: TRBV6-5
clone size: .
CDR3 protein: CASTTPGQGAYGYTF
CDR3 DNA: TGTGCCAGCACTACTCCGGGACAGGGAGCATATGGCTACACCTTC

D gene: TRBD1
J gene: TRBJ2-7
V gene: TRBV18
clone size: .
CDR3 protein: CASSPTPGQDSYEQYF
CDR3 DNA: TGTGCCAGCTCACCTACTCCGGGACAGGACTCCTACGAGCAGTACTTC

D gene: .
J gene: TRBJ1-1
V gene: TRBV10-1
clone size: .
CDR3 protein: CASSAQGTSDTEAFF
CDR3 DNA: TGCGCCAGCAGTGCCCAGGGGACGAGTGACACTGAAGCTTTCTTT

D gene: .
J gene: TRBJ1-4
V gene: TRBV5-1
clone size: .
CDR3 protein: CASSLWRVNEKLFF
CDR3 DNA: TGCGCCAGCAGCTTGTGGCGGGTGAATGAAAAACTGTTTTTT

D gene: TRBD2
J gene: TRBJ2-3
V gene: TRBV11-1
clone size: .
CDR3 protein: CASSFPGGRGTDTQYF
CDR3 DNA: TGTGCCAGCAGCTTCCCGGGCGGGAGGGGCACAGATACGCAGTATTTT

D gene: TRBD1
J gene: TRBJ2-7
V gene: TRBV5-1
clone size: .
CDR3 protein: CASSRQGEYEQYF
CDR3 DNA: TGCGCCAGCAGCAGACAGGGGGAATACGAGCAGTACTTC

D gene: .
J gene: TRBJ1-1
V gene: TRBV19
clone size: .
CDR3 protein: CASIVRGGVTEAFF
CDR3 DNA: TGTGCCAGTATCGTGAGGGGGGGCGTCACTGAAGCTTTCTTT

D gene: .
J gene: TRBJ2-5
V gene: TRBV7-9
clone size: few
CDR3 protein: CASSLVGPQYF
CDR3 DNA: TGTGCCAGCAGCTTAGTGGGTCCCCAGTACTTC

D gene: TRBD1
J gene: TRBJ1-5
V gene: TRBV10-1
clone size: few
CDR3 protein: CASSRDRSQPQHF
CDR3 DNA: TGCGCCAGCAGCCGGGACAGGAGTCAGCCCCAGCATTTT

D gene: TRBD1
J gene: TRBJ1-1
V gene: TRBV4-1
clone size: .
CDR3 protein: CASRYDRGGTEAFF
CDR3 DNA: TGCGCCAGCAGATATGACAGGGGAGGAACTGAAGCTTTCTTT

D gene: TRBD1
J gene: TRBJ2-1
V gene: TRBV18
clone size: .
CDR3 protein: CASSSQGSNEQFF
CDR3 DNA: TGTGCCAGCTCATCACAGGGGAGCAATGAGCAGTTCTTC

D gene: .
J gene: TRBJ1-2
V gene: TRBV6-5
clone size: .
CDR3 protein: CASSPLRGVGGYTF
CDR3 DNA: TGTGCCAGCAGTCCGCTCAGGGGTGTGGGGGGCTACACCTTC

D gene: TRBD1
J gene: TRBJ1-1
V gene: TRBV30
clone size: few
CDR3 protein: CAWRRDRGFAEAFF
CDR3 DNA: TGTGCCTGGAGGCGGGACAGGGGATTTGCTGAAGCTTTCTTT

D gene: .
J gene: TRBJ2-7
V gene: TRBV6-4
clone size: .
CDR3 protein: CASSEAGGAYEQYF
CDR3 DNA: TGTGCCAGCAGTGAAGCAGGGGGGGCCTACGAGCAGTACTTC

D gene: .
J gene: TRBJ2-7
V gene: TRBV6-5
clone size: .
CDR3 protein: CASSSTGKYEQYF
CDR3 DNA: TGTGCCAGCAGTTCAACAGGAAAGTACGAGCAGTACTTC

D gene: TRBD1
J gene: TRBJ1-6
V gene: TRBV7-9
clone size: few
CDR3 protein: CASTTEGAGGQAPLHF
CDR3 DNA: TGTGCCAGCACCACTGAAGGGGCAGGGGGGCAGGCACCCCTCCACTTT

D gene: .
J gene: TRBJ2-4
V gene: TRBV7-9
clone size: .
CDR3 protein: CASSQDRAKNIQYF
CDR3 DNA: TGTGCCAGCAGCCAGGACAGAGCCAAAAACATTCAGTACTTC

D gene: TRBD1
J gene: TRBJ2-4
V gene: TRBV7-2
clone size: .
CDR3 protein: CASSARQGGLDIRYF
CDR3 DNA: TGTGCCAGCAGCGCCCGACAGGGGGGGTTAGACATTCGGTACTTC

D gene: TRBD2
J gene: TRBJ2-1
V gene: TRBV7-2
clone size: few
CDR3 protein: CASSQTPGLAGRFNEQFF
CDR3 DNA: TGTGCCAGCAGCCAGACTCCGGGACTAGCGGGGAGATTCAATGAGCAGTTCTTC

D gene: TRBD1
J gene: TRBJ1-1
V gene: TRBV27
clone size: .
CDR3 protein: CASSPTGGGYTEAFF
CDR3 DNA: TGTGCCAGCAGTCCTACAGGGGGTGGATACACTGAAGCTTTCTTT

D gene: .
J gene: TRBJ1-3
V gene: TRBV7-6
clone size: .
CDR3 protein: CASSLARAGENGNTIYF
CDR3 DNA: TGTGCCAGCAGCTTAGCGCGGGCAGGCGAAAACGGAAACACCATATATTTT

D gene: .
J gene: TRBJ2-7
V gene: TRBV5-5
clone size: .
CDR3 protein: CASSLAETAYREQYF
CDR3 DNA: TGTGCCAGCAGCTTGGCCGAGACAGCTTATAGAGAGCAGTACTTC

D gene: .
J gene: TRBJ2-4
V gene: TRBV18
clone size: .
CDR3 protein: CASSQADGGGGQYF
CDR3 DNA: TGTGCCAGCTCACAAGCGGACGGCGGAGGGGGTCAGTACTTC

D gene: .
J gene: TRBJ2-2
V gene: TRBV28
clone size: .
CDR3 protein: CASSLIKRVGELFF
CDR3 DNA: TGTGCCAGCAGCCTCATCAAAAGGGTCGGGGAGCTGTTTTTT

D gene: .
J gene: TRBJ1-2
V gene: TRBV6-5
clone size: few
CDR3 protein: CASSSIRDGYGYTF
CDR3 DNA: TGTGCCAGCAGCTCCATTAGGGATGGCTATGGCTACACCTTC

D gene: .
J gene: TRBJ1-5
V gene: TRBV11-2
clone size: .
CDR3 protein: CASSSIPGAVQPQHF
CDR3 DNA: TGTGCCAGCAGCTCCATACCGGGGGCAGTTCAGCCCCAGCATTTT

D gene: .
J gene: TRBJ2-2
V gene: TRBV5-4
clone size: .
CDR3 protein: CASSFSFFGGELFF
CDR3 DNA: TGTGCCAGCAGCTTTAGCTTCTTCGGGGGGGAGCTGTTTTTT

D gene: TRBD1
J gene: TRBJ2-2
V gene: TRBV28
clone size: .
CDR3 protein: CASSFPYSWDRGRLTNTGELFF
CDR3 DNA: TGTGCCAGCAGTTTCCCCTACTCCTGGGACAGGGGACGCTTAACGAACACCGGGGAGCTGTTTTTT

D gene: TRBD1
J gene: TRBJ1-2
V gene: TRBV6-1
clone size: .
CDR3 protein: CASVVGQGGYGYTF
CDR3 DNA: TGTGCCAGCGTCGTAGGACAGGGAGGCTATGGCTACACCTTC

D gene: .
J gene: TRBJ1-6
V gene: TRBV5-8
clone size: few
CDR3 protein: CASSLTRGPYNSPLHF
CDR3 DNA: TGTGCCAGCAGCCTCACTCGGGGTCCATATAATTCACCCCTCCACTTT

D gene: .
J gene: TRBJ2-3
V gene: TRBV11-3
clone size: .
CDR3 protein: CASSQNADTQYF
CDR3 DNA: TGTGCCAGCAGCCAAAATGCAGATACGCAGTATTTT

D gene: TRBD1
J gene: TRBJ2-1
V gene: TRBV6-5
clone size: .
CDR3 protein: CASSYSQGSTRNEQFF
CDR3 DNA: TGTGCCAGCAGTTACTCACAGGGGTCAACGAGGAATGAGCAGTTCTTC

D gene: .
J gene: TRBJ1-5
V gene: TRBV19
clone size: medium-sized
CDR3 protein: CASSPVLPGPNQPQHF
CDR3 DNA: TGTGCCAGTAGTCCCGTACTTCCGGGCCCGAATCAGCCCCAGCATTTT

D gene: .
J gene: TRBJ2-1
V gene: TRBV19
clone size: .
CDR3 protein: CASSTQAPGEQFF
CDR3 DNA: TGTGCCAGTAGTACACAGGCCCCCGGTGAGCAGTTCTTC